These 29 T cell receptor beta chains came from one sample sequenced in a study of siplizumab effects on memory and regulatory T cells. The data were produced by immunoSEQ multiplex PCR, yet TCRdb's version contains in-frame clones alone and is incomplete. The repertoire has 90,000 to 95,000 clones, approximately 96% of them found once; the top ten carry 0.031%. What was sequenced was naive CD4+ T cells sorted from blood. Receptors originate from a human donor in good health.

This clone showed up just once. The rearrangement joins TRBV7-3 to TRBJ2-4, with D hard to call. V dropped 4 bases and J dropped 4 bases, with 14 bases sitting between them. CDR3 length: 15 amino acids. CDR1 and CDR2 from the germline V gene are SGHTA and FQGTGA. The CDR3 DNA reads TGTGCCAGCAGCTCGCCCGACAACGGAAAAAACATTCAGTACTTC. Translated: CASSSPDNGKNIQYF.

CDR3 coding DNA: TGTGCCAGCAGTACAGGGCTGGCTGAAGCTTTCTTT. Translating gives CASSTGLAEAFF. V is TRBV6-5 and J is TRBJ1-1; possible D gene TRBD1, 6 bases. Trimming removed 5 bases at V and 6 bases at J, with 10 bases between. Germline CDR1 and CDR2: MNHEY and SVGAGI. The CDR3 runs to 12 residues.

The CDR3, as DNA: TGTGCCAGCAGCACCGACAGGGGGCTGAGCGAGCAGTACTTC. This encodes CASSTDRGLSEQYF. The J gene is TRBJ2-7, the V gene TRBV5-6; 10 nucleotides match TRBD1. Looked up from germline, CDR1 is SGHDT and CDR2 is YYEEEE. CDR3 length equals 14 residues. J lost 6 bases, V lost 4 bases, and 7 bases had no gene match.

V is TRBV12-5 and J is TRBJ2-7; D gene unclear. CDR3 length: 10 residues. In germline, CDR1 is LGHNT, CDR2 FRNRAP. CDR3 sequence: CVMSGEEQYF. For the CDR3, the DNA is TGTGTTATGAGTGGTGAGGAGCAGTACTTC.

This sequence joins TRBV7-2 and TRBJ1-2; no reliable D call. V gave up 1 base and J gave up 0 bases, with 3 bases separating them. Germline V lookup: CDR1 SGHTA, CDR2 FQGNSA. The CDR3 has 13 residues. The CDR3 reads CASSLEANYGYTF. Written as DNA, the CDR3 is TGTGCCAGCAGCTTAGAAGCTAACTATGGCTACACCTTC.

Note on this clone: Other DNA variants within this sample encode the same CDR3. The CDR3 region is CASSFPGLYGYTF. The CDR3 DNA follows: TGTGCCAGCAGCTTCCCCGGGCTCTATGGCTACACCTTC. The gene calls are TRBV5-4 and TRBJ1-2; D is uncertain. This CDR3 is built from 13 residues. V shed 2 bases and J shed 4 bases, with 9 bases lying between them. Germline CDR1 SGHNT, CDR2 YYREEE (reference sequence).

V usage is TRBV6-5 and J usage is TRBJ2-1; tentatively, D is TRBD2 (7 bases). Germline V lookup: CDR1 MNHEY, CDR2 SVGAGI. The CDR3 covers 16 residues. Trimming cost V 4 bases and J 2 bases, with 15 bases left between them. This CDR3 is CASSSHRGAAYNEQFF. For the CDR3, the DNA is TGTGCCAGCAGTTCCCATCGGGGGGCCGCCTACAATGAGCAGTTCTTC.

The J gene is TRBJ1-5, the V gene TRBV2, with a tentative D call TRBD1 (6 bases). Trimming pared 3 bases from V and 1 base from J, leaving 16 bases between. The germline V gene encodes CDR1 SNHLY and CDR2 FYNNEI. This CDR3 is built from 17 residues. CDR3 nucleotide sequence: TGTGCCAGCAGTGATCGGGACAACCCCGGGAGCAATCAGCCCCAGCATTTT. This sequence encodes CASSDRDNPGSNQPQHF.

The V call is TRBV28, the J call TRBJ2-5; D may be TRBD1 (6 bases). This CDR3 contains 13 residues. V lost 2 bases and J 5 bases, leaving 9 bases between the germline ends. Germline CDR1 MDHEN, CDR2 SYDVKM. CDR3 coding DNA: TGTGCCAGCAGTTTACCAGGGGCGGAGACCCAGTACTTC. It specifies CASSLPGAETQYF.

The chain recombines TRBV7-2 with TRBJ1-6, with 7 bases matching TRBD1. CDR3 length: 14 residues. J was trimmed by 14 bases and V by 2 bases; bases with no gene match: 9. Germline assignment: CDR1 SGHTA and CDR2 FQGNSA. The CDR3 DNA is TGTGCCAGCAGCTTAAGGGACAGATATCTATCCCTCCACTTT. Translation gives CASSLRDRYLSLHF.

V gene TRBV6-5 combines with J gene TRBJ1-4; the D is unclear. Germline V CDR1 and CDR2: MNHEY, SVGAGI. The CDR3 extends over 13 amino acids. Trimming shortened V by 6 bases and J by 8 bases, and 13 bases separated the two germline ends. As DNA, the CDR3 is TGTGCCAGCAGCCGGGCCGTCGGGGAAAAACTGTTTTTT. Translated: CASSRAVGEKLFF.

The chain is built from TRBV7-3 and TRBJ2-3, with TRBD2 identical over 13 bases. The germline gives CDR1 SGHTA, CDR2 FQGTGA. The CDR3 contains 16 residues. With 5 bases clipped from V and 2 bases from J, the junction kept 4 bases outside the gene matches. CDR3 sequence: CASSLGTSGVTDTQYF. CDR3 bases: TGTGCCAGCAGCCTCGGGACTAGCGGGGTCACAGATACGCAGTATTTT.

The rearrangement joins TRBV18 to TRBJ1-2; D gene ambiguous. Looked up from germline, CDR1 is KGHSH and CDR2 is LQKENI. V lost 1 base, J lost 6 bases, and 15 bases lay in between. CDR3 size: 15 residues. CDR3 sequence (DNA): TGTGCCAGCTCACCACTGGTCTCAGCGACGGATGGCTACACCTTC. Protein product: CASSPLVSATDGYTF.

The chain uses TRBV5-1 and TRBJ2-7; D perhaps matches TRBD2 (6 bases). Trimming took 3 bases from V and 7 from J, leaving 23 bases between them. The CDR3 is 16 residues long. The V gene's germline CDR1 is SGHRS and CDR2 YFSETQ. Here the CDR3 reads CASSSGIGRDPWEQYF. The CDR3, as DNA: TGCGCCAGCAGCTCCGGTATCGGGCGGGATCCTTGGGAGCAGTACTTC.

The CDR3 sequence is CASTGAVQETQYF. CDR3 coding DNA: TGTGCCTCGACCGGGGCGGTCCAAGAGACCCAGTACTTC. The chain is built from TRBV10-3 and TRBJ2-5; D may match TRBD1 or TRBD2 (5 bases each). The CDR3 extends over 13 amino acids. Trimming removed 11 bases at V and 1 base at J, with 14 bases between. The germline V gene has CDR1 ENHRY and CDR2 SYGVKD.

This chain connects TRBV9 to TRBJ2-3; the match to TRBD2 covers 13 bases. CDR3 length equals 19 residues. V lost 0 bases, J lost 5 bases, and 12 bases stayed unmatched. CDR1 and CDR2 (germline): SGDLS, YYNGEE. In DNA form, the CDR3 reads TGTGCCAGCAGCGTAGCTCGGACTAGCGGGGGAGACGCACTAGATACGCAGTATTTT. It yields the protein CASSVARTSGGDALDTQYF.

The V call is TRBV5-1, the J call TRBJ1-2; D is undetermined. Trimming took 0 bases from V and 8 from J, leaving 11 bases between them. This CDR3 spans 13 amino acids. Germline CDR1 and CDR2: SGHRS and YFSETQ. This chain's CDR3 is CASSLAGVQGYTF. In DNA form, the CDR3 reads TGCGCCAGCAGCTTGGCCGGGGTGCAAGGCTACACCTTC. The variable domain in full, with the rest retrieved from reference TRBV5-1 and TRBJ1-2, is KAGVTQTPRYLIKTRGQQVTLSCSPISGHRSVSWYQQTPGQGLQFLFEYFSETQRNKGNFPGRFSGRQFSNSRSEMNVSTLELGDSALYLCASSLAGVQGYTFGSGTRLTVV.

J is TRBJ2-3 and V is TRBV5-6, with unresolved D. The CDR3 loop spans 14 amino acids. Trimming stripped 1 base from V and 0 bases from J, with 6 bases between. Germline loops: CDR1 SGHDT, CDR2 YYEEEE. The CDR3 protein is CASSLTASTDTQYF. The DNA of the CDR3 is TGTGCCAGCAGCTTGACAGCTAGCACAGATACGCAGTATTTT.

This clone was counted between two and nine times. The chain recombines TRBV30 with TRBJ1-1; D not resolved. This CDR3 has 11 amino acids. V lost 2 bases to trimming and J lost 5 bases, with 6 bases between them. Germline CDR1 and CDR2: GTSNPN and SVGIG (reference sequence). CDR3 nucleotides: TGTGCCTGGAGTCTAAGGACTGAAGCTTTCTTT. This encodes CAWSLRTEAFF.

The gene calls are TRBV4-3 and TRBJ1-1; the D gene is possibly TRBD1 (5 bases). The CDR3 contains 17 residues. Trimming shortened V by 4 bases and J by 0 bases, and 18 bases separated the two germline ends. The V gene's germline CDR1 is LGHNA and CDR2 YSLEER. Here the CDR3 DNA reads TGCGCCAGCAGCCCGGGCGGGGTGAGACAGCTGAACACTGAAGCTTTCTTT. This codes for CASSPGGVRQLNTEAFF.

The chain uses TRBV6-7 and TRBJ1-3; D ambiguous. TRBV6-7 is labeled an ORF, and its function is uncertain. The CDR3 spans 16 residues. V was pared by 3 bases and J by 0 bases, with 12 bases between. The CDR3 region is CASSYYRFPSGNTIYF. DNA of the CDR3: TGTGCCAGCAGTTATTACAGATTTCCCTCTGGAAACACCATATATTTT.

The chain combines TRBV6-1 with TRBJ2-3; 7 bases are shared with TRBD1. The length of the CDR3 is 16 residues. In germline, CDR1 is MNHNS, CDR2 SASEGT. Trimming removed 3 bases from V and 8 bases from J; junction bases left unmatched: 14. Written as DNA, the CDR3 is TGTGCCAGCAGTGAGATGTTGGGACAGTCAACGGGTACGCAGTATTTT. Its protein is CASSEMLGQSTGTQYF.

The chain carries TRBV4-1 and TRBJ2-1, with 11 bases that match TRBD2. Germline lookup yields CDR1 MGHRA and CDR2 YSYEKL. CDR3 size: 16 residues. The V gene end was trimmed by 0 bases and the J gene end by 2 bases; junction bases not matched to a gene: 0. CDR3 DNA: TGCGCCAGCAGCCAAGATAGCGGGGGGGCCTACAATGAGCAGTTCTTC. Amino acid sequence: CASSQDSGGAYNEQFF.

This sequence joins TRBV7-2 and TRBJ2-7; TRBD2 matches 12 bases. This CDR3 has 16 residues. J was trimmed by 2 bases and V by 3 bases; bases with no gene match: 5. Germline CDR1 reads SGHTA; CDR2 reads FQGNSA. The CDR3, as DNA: TGTGCCAGCAGCTTTACTAGCGGGGGGACTCCCTACGAGCAGTACTTC. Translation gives CASSFTSGGTPYEQYF.

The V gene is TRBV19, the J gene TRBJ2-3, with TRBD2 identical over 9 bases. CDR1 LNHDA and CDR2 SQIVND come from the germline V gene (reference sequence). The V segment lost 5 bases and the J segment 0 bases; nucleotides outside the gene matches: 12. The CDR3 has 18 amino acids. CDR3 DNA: TGTGCCAGTAGTTCGCGGGGGGGCCGACCTACTAGCACAGATACGCAGTATTTT. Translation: CASSSRGGRPTSTDTQYF.

The CDR3 here is CATGRGLISGELFF. For the CDR3, the DNA is TGTGCCACGGGGAGGGGGCTAATTTCCGGGGAGCTGTTTTTT. V gene TRBV28 combines with J gene TRBJ2-2, with D tentatively TRBD1 or TRBD2 (7 bases each). The CDR3 length is 14 residues. Per germline, CDR1 MDHEN and CDR2 SYDVKM. Between the trimmed V and J ends, which lost 10 bases and 6 bases, there was a span of 18 bases.

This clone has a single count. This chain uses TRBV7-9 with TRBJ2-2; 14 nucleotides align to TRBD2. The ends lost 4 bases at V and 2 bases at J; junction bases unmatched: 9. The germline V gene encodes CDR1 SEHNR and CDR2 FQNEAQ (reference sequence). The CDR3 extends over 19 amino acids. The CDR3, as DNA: TGTGCCAGCAGCTCGCCTAGACTAGCGGGGGGGCACAACACCGGGGAGCTGTTTTTT. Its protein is CASSSPRLAGGHNTGELFF. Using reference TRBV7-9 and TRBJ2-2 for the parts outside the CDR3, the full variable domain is DTGVSQNPRHKITKRGQNVTFRCDPISEHNRLYWYRQTLGQGPEFLTYFQNEAQLEKSRLLSDRFSAERPKGSFSTLEIQRTEQGDSAMYLCASSSPRLAGGHNTGELFFGEGSRLTVL.

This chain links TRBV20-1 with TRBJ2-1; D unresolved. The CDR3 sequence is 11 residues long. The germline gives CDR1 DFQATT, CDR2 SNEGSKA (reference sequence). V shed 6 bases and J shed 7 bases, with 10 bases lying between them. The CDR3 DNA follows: TGCAGTGCACAGTTACTTAATGAGCAGTTCTTC. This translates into CSAQLLNEQFF.

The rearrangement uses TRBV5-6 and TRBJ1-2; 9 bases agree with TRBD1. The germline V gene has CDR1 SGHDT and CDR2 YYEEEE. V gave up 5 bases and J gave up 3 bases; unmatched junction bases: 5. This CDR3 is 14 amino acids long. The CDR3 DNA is TGTGCCAGCAGGCTTACAGGGGGCGACTATGGCTACACCTTC. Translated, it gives CASRLTGGDYGYTF.